The 29 T cell receptor beta chains below all came from one sample that was sequenced in a study of metastatic and nonmetastatic thyroid tumors. TCRdb re-called clones from the PCR reads using MiXCR. Of 53,000 or so clones in the sample, more than 20% were seen once. Nobody among the patients had been given any treatment before thyroid surgery. The sequenced material came from blood. The receptor source for this set is a female donor with papillary thyroid cancer or a benign thyroid nodule (not recorded which). Some clones in this sample may be carry-over from other donors' samples.

As concerns this clone: Given the absence of the conserved phenylalanine or tryptophan at the CDR3 end, a read error is likely. V is TRBV24-1 and J is TRBJ2-1; 16 bases line up with TRBD2. The V segment lost 7 bases and the J segment 8 bases; nucleotides outside the gene matches: 4. The germline CDR1 and CDR2 sequences are KGHDR and SFDVKD. The CDR3 spans 15 residues. The DNA of the CDR3 is TGTGCCACCAGGGGACTAGCGGGAGGGAAGGATGAGCAGTTCAGC. Protein sequence: CATRGLAGGKDEQFS.

This clone has at least ten counts. The chain combines TRBV20-1 with TRBJ1-6, with D tentatively TRBD1 (5 bases). The CDR3 loop spans 14 amino acids. V lost 6 bases and J 7 bases, leaving 16 bases between the germline ends. The V gene's germline CDR1 is DFQATT and CDR2 SNEGSKA (reference sequence). The CDR3, as DNA: TGCAGTGCCCCGCGGCGGGGGAGAAATTCACCCCTCCACTTT. This codes for CSAPRRGRNSPLHF.

The rearrangement links TRBV5-1 to TRBJ2-7; a possible D gene is TRBD1 (5 bases). Deletions cut 6 bases from V and 0 bases from J, with 19 bases between. The length of the CDR3 is 16 residues. Germline loops: CDR1 SGHRS, CDR2 YFSETQ. Written as DNA, the CDR3 is TGCGCCAGCATCTCCGGTTCTAGTGGGGCCTCCTACGAGCAGTACTTC. This sequence encodes CASISGSSGASYEQYF. The complete variable domain, with remaining parts taken from reference TRBV5-1 and TRBJ2-7, reads KAGVTQTPRYLIKTRGQQVTLSCSPISGHRSVSWYQQTPGQGLQFLFEYFSETQRNKGNFPGRFSGRQFSNSRSEMNVSTLELGDSALYLCASISGSSGASYEQYFGPGTRLTVT.

This clone was recorded many times. The V call is TRBV3-1, the J call TRBJ1-4; D is uncertain. V was trimmed by 3 bases and J by 2 bases, leaving 4 bases between them. There are 13 residues in the CDR3. Germline-derived CDR1 and CDR2 are LGHDT and YNNKEL (reference sequence). The CDR3 DNA reads as TGTGCCAGCAGCCATAATACTAATGAAAAACTGTTTTTT. Protein: CASSHNTNEKLFF.

This clone was recorded many times. The genes are TRBV20-1 and TRBJ2-1; 14 bases fit TRBD2. CDR3 length: 13 amino acids. Germline V gene data show CDR1 as DFQATT and CDR2 as SNEGSKA (reference sequence). V dropped 7 bases and J dropped 15; count of bases not matched to a gene: 11. The CDR3 coding sequence is TGCAGTGAGTCCCAGGGACTAGCGGGAGTTTTGTTCTTC. It translates to CSESQGLAGVLFF.

This clone was detected only a few times. V and J are TRBV7-9 and TRBJ2-7, with D hard to call. CDR3 size: 12 residues. Looked up from germline, CDR1 is SEHNR and CDR2 is FQNEAQ (reference sequence). V shed 1 base and J shed 5 bases, with 6 bases lying between them. The CDR3 nucleotides are TGTGCCAGCAGCTTAGAGAGAAACGAGCAGTACTTC. Protein product: CASSLERNEQYF.

A note on this clone: Germline and junction disagree at one end, which may indicate a read error. The rearrangement uses TRBV5-1 and TRBJ2-1; 12 bases line up with TRBD2. CDR3 size: 17 residues. In germline, CDR1 is SGHRS, CDR2 YFSETQ. CDR3 sequence (DNA): TGCGCCAGCAGTTTGACGACTAGCGGGAGCTCCTACAATGATCAGTTCTTC. This translates into CASSLTTSGSSYNDQFF. Filled out from reference TRBV5-1 and TRBJ2-1, the complete variable domain reads KAGVTQTPRYLIKTRGQQVTLSCSPISGHRSVSWYQQTPGQGLQFLFEYFSETQRNKGNFPGRFSGRQFSNSRSEMNVSTLELGDSALYLCASSLTTSGSSYNDQFFGPGTRLTVL.

This clone occurred many times. The chain combines TRBV9 with TRBJ2-7; no reliable D call. Per the germline V gene, CDR1 is SGDLS and CDR2 is YYNGEE. The CDR3 extends over 9 amino acids. V dropped 6 bases and J dropped 3 bases, with 1 base sitting between them. The CDR3 protein is CASIYEQYF. The CDR3, as DNA: TGTGCCAGCATCTACGAGCAGTACTTC.

This clone was counted ten times or more. This chain links TRBV28 with TRBJ1-1; D is unclear. The CDR3 spans 14 residues. Germline lookup yields CDR1 MDHEN and CDR2 SYDVKM. Trimming removed 7 bases from V and 0 bases from J, with 12 bases in between. CDR3 sequence reads: CASTRYGVNTEAFF. The CDR3 nucleotides read TGTGCCAGCACTCGCTACGGGGTGAACACTGAAGCTTTCTTT.

There are many counts of this clone. The chain has TRBV24-1 and TRBJ2-7; 7 bases fit TRBD2. This CDR3 region has 13 residues. V trimming: 4 bases; J trimming: 5 bases; junction bases outside the gene matches: 4. Germline V gene data show CDR1 as KGHDR and CDR2 as SFDVKD. In nucleotides, the CDR3 is TGTGCCACCAGTGAGGGCGGGGGAAACGAGCAGTACTTC. This gives the protein CATSEGGGNEQYF.

This clone was seen at least ten times. The CDR3 DNA reads as TGTGCCGCTATCAGCTCCTACGAGCAGTACTTC. Amino acid sequence: CAAISSYEQYF. V usage is TRBV6-1 and J usage is TRBJ2-7; D unclear. The V end lost 11 bases, the J end lost 0 bases, and 8 bases lay between the germline ends. The CDR3 is made up of 11 amino acids. Germline loops: CDR1 MNHNS, CDR2 SASEGT.

By share of the sample, this clone is medium-sized (0.01 to 0.1%). Other DNA sequences within the sample encode an identical CDR3. The V gene is TRBV6-1, the J gene TRBJ2-2; a possible D gene is TRBD1 (6 bases). CDR1 and CDR2 (germline): MNHNS, SASEGT. This CDR3 is built from 13 residues. V lost 8 bases and J lost 6, with 13 bases in between. The CDR3 region is CASRTGSAGELFF. The CDR3 bases are TGTGCCAGCCGTACAGGGTCGGCCGGGGAGCTGTTTTTT.

This clone appeared many times. The chain couples TRBV19 to TRBJ2-7, with TRBD1 matching over 8 bases. This CDR3 contains 13 residues. The V segment lost 3 bases and the J segment 4 bases; nucleotides outside the gene matches: 2. The germline gives CDR1 LNHDA, CDR2 SQIVND (reference sequence). The CDR3 is CASSIRDRYEQYF. In DNA form, the CDR3 reads TGTGCCAGTAGTATCCGGGACAGGTACGAGCAGTACTTC. The full variable domain, its missing parts supplied by reference TRBV19 and TRBJ2-7, is DGGITQSPKYLFRKEGQNVTLSCEQNLNHDAMYWYRQDPGQGLRLIYYSQIVNDFQKGDIAEGYSVSREKKESFPLTVTSAQKNPTAFYLCASSIRDRYEQYFGPGTRLTVT.

There are many counts of this clone. J is TRBJ2-7 and V is TRBV29-1; D not certain. The CDR3 is 12 amino acids. Trimming took off 1 base at V and 6 bases at J, with 10 bases between the two ends. Germline V gene lookup returns CDR1 SQVTM and CDR2 ANQGSEA. This CDR3 is CSVEGQGGEQYF. The CDR3 coding sequence is TGCAGCGTTGAAGGTCAAGGTGGCGAGCAGTACTTC.

This clone was picked up a small number of times. The J gene is TRBJ2-3, the V gene TRBV6-2 or TRBV6-3; 10 bases match TRBD2. CDR1 and CDR2 (germline): MNHEY, SVGEGT. The ends lost 2 bases at V and 5 bases at J; junction bases unmatched: 7. The CDR3 totals 16 residues. CDR3 DNA: TGTGCCAGCAGTTACAGGCTAGCGGGAGATGTAGATACGCAGTATTTT. This encodes CASSYRLAGDVDTQYF.

This clone was seen repeatedly, ten times or more. This rearrangement joins TRBV10-1 to TRBJ2-3; possibly TRBD2 for D (6 bases). The CDR3 runs 14 residues. V lost 0 bases and J lost 5, with 9 bases in between. CDR1 and CDR2 from the germline V gene are WNHNN and SYGVQD (reference sequence). CDR3 bases: TGCGCCAGCAGTGAGTCTCCGCGGGGAGATACGCAGTATTTT. It specifies CASSESPRGDTQYF.

This clone was picked up many times. The chain employs TRBV24-1 and TRBJ2-5; D gene ambiguous. Trimming shortened V by 3 bases and J by 2 bases, and 9 bases separated the two germline ends. Looked up from germline, CDR1 is KGHDR and CDR2 is SFDVKD. The length of the CDR3 is 14 residues. The CDR3 DNA reads as TGTGCCACCAGTGATGGACGGAAACAAGAGACCCAGTACTTC. Translating it yields CATSDGRKQETQYF.

Many counts were recorded for this clone. The chain combines TRBV20-1 with TRBJ2-7; 11 bases are a match to TRBD1. The CDR3 extends over 13 amino acids. With V trimmed by 8 bases and J by 1 base, 4 bases remained unmatched. Germline V gene lookup returns CDR1 DFQATT and CDR2 SNEGSKA (reference sequence). CDR3 coding DNA: TGCAGTCTAGGACAGGGGGCTTCCTACGAGCAGTACTTC. Its protein is CSLGQGASYEQYF.

This clone was recorded many times. The CDR3 nucleotides are TGTGCCTGGAGTGAGTTGAGGGCTTTCTTT. The encoded protein is CAWSELRAFF. The chain combines TRBV30 with TRBJ1-1; D is unresolved. Per germline, CDR1 GTSNPN and CDR2 SVGIG (reference sequence). V was trimmed by 1 base and J by 11 bases, leaving 8 bases between them. CDR3 size: 10 residues.

The J gene is TRBJ1-2, the V gene TRBV5-1; D possibly corresponds to TRBD1 (5 bases). Trimming shortened V by 0 bases and J by 0 bases, and 15 bases separated the two germline ends. In germline, CDR1 is SGHRS, CDR2 YFSETQ. This CDR3 region has 17 residues. This chain's CDR3 is CASSLVGAGRANYGYTF. The CDR3 DNA follows: TGCGCCAGCAGCTTGGTCGGGGCAGGTCGTGCTAACTATGGCTACACCTTC.

Regarding this clone: The CDR3 ends on some other residue instead of the conserved phenylalanine or tryptophan, so this is likely a read error. The chain links TRBV28 to TRBJ2-1, with 9 bases that match TRBD2. CDR1 is MDHEN, CDR2 SYDVKM, per germline. The V and J ends lost 8 bases and 3 bases, in that order; junction bases with no gene match: 11. There are 16 residues in the CDR3. The CDR3 loop reads CASCPSGTDVYNEQFC. The CDR3 bases are TGTGCCAGCTGTCCTAGCGGGACTGATGTCTACAATGAGCAGTTCTGC.

Concerning this clone itself: A clone one base away is much larger, so this may be a read error. V is TRBV11-3 and J is TRBJ2-3; D may be TRBD2 (6 bases). Germline CDR1 reads SGHNT; CDR2 reads YENEEA. This CDR3 region has 14 residues. The CDR3, as DNA: TGTGCCAGCAGCTTAGGGGGGGAAAGGGATACGCAGTGTTTT. Translated, it gives CASSLGGERDTQCF.

This clone is a singleton in its sample. The CDR3 nucleotides are TGTGCCAGCAATAAGGATGGGACAGGGTTGGGCAATGAAGCTTTCTTT. Protein: CASNKDGTGLGNEAFF. The chain employs TRBV7-8 and TRBJ1-1; 9 bases fit TRBD1. Germline loops: CDR1 SGHVS, CDR2 FQNEAQ. Losses at the gene ends were 7 bases for V and 7 bases for J; bases not matched to a gene: 16. This CDR3 region has 16 residues.

In this sample, this clone turned up many times. This chain joins TRBV18 and TRBJ1-1; no clear D gene. There are 13 residues in the CDR3. CDR1 and CDR2 from the germline V gene are KGHSH and LQKENI. V dropped 6 bases and J dropped 6 bases, with 14 bases sitting between them. The chain's CDR3 is CASSPELSSEAFF. CDR3 nucleotide sequence: TGTGCCAGCTCGCCCGAGCTTAGTTCTGAAGCTTTCTTT.

A remark on this clone: Since a much larger clone is just one base distant, this may be a read error. The DNA of the CDR3 is TGTGCCAGCAGTTTATCCCAGGGGTTCACTGAAGCTTTCTTT. Its protein product is CASSLSQGFTEAFF. The V and J genes are TRBV12-3 or TRBV12-4 and TRBJ1-1; TRBD1 is a possible D gene (6 bases). The germline V and J ends were trimmed by 2 bases and 4 bases, with 11 bases remaining between them. The CDR3 extends over 14 amino acids.

This clone showed up many times. This chain links TRBV6-6 with TRBJ2-3, with TRBD2 matching over 8 bases. V shed 7 bases, J shed 2 bases, and the junction held 14 bases outside the gene matches. Germline V lookup: CDR1 MNHNY, CDR2 SVGAGI (reference sequence). CDR3 length: 17 amino acids. The CDR3: CASKTGTRAPYTDTQYF. The CDR3 bases are TGTGCCAGCAAAACCGGGACTAGAGCGCCCTACACAGATACGCAGTATTTT.

This clone has more than one count but fewer than ten. This may stem from a read error, because a much larger clone lies one nucleotide away. The CDR3 spells CASIRGLLSSYNEQFF. The CDR3, as DNA: TGTGCCAGCATCCGCGGACTGCTGAGCTCCTACAATGAGCAGTTCTTC. The V and J genes are TRBV6-1 and TRBJ2-1, with D possibly matching TRBD2 (5 bases). Trimming pared 7 bases from V and 0 bases from J, leaving 16 bases between. Germline CDR1 is MNHNS and CDR2 is SASEGT. CDR3 length equals 16 residues.

As regards this clone: Germline and junction disagree at one end, which may indicate a read error. The chain uses TRBV11-2 and TRBJ2-3; 8 bases are a match to TRBD1. Germline V gene lookup returns CDR1 SGHAT and CDR2 FQNNGV. The CDR3 runs to 15 residues. CDR3 in amino acids: CVSSYRTGSTYTQYF. In DNA form, the CDR3 reads TGTGTCAGCAGCTACCGGACAGGGAGCACATATACGCAGTATTTT. The full variable domain, its missing parts supplied by reference TRBV11-2 and TRBJ2-3, is EAGVAQSPRYKIIEKRQSVAFWCNPISGHATLYWYQQILGQGPKLLIQFQNNGVVDDSQLPKDRFSAERLKGVDSTLKIQPAKLEDSAVYLCVSSYRTGSTYTQYFGPGTRLTVL.

This clone was counted ten times or more. The chain has TRBV19 and TRBJ1-5, with 7 bases fitting TRBD1. The germline CDR1 and CDR2 sequences are LNHDA and SQIVND (reference sequence). V shed 3 bases and J 7 bases; nucleotides not matched to a gene: 12. CDR3 length equals 16 residues. This CDR3 reads CASSINGQALRQPQHF. In nucleotides, the CDR3 is TGTGCCAGTAGTATCAACGGACAGGCCCTGAGGCAGCCCCAGCATTTT.